The 15 T cell receptor beta chains in this list originate from one sample, sequenced in a study of cytotoxic CD8 clonotypes in ibrutinib-treated CLL. Only in-frame clones appear in the TCRdb table, and some are missing; sequencing was by immunoSEQ multiplex PCR. The sample yields roughly 200,000 clones, 72% seen once. The sample was PBMCs, taken after 24 months of ibrutinib treatment. Source of these receptors: a human donor with chronic lymphocytic leukemia.

The chain has TRBV7-3 and TRBJ2-1; possibly TRBD2 for D (5 bases). Germline CDR1 and CDR2: SGHTA and FQGTGA. The CDR3 length is 14 residues. V lost 3 bases, J lost 6 bases, and 12 bases lay in between. CDR3 bases: TGTGCCAGCAGCTTTTCCTCTAGCAGCAATGAGCAGTTCTTC. Translating it yields CASSFSSSSNEQFF.

Comments on this clone: This CDR3 fails to terminate in the conserved phenylalanine or tryptophan, so it likely reflects a read error. The DNA is left out, because the CDR3 cannot be placed on it with certainty; the CDR3 is given as TCRdb lists it. Different DNA sequences within this sample yield the same CDR3. The CDR3 here is CAWSSTSGRGL. The gene calls are TRBV30 and TRBJ2-7; the tabulated D call, TRBD2, remains unverified against the DNA. Both ends counted, the CDR3 spans 11 residues. Per the germline V gene, CDR1 is GTSNPN and CDR2 is SVGIG (reference sequence).

The rearrangement joins TRBV23-1 to TRBJ1-1, with unresolved D. TRBV23-1 is identified as an open reading frame with a role that is uncertain. The CDR3 consists of 14 residues. The V and J ends lost 4 bases and 1 base respectively, with 10 bases between them. The CDR3, as DNA: TGCGCCAGCAGTCCCAGGTCTACGAACACTGAAGCTTTCTTT. Amino acid sequence: CASSPRSTNTEAFF.

The chain's CDR3 is CASSLALSGNEQFF. DNA for the CDR3: TGCGCCAGCAGCTTGGCACTTAGCGGGAATGAGCAGTTCTTC. The chain carries TRBV5-1 and TRBJ2-1, with 7 positions matching TRBD2. Unmatched junction bases numbered 4, after V lost 0 bases and J lost 7 bases. Germline values: CDR1 SGHRS, CDR2 YFSETQ. The CDR3 is 14 residues long.

Here the CDR3 DNA reads TGTGCCACCAGCACCCAAGTTGGCGGGAGGGTCCAAGAGACCCAGTACTTC. Its translation: CATSTQVGGRVQETQYF. The rearrangement uses TRBV15 and TRBJ2-5; 9 bases are shared with TRBD2. The V gene's germline CDR1 is LNHNV and CDR2 YYDKDF (reference sequence). With V trimmed by 4 bases and J by 1 base, 10 bases remained unmatched. The CDR3 is 17 amino acids.

The chain combines TRBV7-9 with TRBJ2-7, with D unresolved. Germline assignment: CDR1 SEHNR and CDR2 FQNEAQ (reference sequence). Trimming stripped 0 bases from V and 0 bases from J, with 15 bases between. The CDR3 extends over 17 amino acids. DNA of the CDR3: TGTGCCAGCAGCTTAGCGCTTGAGAGTTACTACTCCTACGAGCAGTACTTC. Amino acid sequence: CASSLALESYYSYEQYF.

This clone appeared once. The V and J genes are TRBV27 and TRBJ2-7, with TRBD1 identical over 7 bases. V was pared by 5 bases and J by 2 bases, with 9 bases of the junction left unmatched. This CDR3 is 15 amino acids long. Germline-derived CDR1 and CDR2 are MNHEY and SMNVEV (reference sequence). The CDR3 here is CASSPQDRQPYEQYF. CDR3 sequence (DNA): TGTGCCAGCAGTCCCCAGGACAGGCAGCCCTACGAGCAGTACTTC.

This clone was seen a handful of times. The rearrangement uses TRBV7-9 and TRBJ2-6; the D is unclear. Germline V gene sequence: CDR1 SEHNR, CDR2 FQNEAQ (reference sequence). Trimming left V 3 bases short and J 0 bases short, with 9 bases between. This CDR3 is built from 16 residues. CDR3 sequence (DNA): TGTGCCAGCAGCTTCTTTTGGGGCTCTGGGGCCAACGTCCTGACTTTC. It is translated as CASSFFWGSGANVLTF.

The chain joins TRBV5-1 to TRBJ2-1; TRBD2 aligns across 7 bases. Germline V gene lookup returns CDR1 SGHRS and CDR2 YFSETQ. The CDR3 spans 14 residues. Trimming cost V 0 bases and J 3 bases; bases outside gene matches: 0. The DNA for the CDR3 is TGCGCCAGCAGCTTGGGGGACTACTACAATGAGCAGTTCTTC. Amino acid sequence: CASSLGDYYNEQFF.

The rearrangement links TRBV5-6 to TRBJ2-7, with D maybe TRBD1 (6 bases). The V and J ends lost 4 bases and 1 base respectively, with 9 bases between them. Germline V gene sequence: CDR1 SGHDT, CDR2 YYEEEE. The CDR3 has 13 amino acids. The CDR3 loop is CASSTGQSYEQYF. The CDR3 coding sequence is TGTGCCAGCAGCACAGGACAGTCCTACGAGCAGTACTTC. The full variable domain, completed using reference TRBV5-6 and TRBJ2-7, is DAGVTQSPTHLIKTRGQQVTLRCSPKSGHDTVSWYQQALGQGPQFIFQYYEEEERQRGNFPDRFSGHQFPNYSSELNVNALLLGDSALYLCASSTGQSYEQYFGPGTRLTVT.

This chain uses TRBV14 with TRBJ2-1, with unresolved D. Between the trimmed V and J ends, which lost 2 bases and 12 bases, there was a span of 11 bases. There are 12 residues in the CDR3. Germline CDR1 is SGHDN and CDR2 is FVKESK. This CDR3 reads CASSQSAGVQFF. The CDR3 DNA follows: TGTGCCAGCAGCCAAAGTGCCGGTGTGCAGTTCTTC.

This sequence joins TRBV19 and TRBJ2-5; 9 bases are a match to TRBD2. Unmatched junction bases numbered 8, after V lost 4 bases and J lost 5 bases. Germline V lookup: CDR1 LNHDA, CDR2 SQIVND (reference sequence). The CDR3 runs to 15 residues. The CDR3 sequence is CASSTGLARIETQYF. The CDR3 DNA sequence: TGTGCCAGTAGTACGGGACTAGCCCGCATCGAGACCCAGTACTTC. Variable domain in full (rest from reference TRBV19 and TRBJ2-5): DGGITQSPKYLFRKEGQNVTLSCEQNLNHDAMYWYRQDPGQGLRLIYYSQIVNDFQKGDIAEGYSVSREKKESFPLTVTSAQKNPTAFYLCASSTGLARIETQYFGPGTRLLVL.

The V call is TRBV11-2, the J call TRBJ1-2; tentatively, D is TRBD1 (5 bases). Trimming cost V 6 bases and J 6 bases, with 17 bases left between them. The germline V gene has CDR1 SGHAT and CDR2 FQNNGV. The CDR3 is 14 residues long. CDR3 sequence (DNA): TGTGCCAGCAGTTTGTGGGGCAGGGAAAATGGCTACACCTTC. This encodes CASSLWGRENGYTF.

This chain joins TRBV27 and TRBJ2-7; no definite D call. V lost 3 bases to trimming and J lost 5 bases, with 17 bases between them. Per the germline V gene, CDR1 is MNHEY and CDR2 is SMNVEV (reference sequence). The CDR3 extends over 15 amino acids. CDR3 residues: CASSLTRTLVNEQYF. As DNA, the CDR3 is TGTGCCAGCAGTTTGACTCGGACCCTCGTAAACGAGCAGTACTTC.

This chain uses TRBV9 with TRBJ1-1, with D possibly being TRBD1 (5 bases). The CDR3 spans 13 residues. V dropped 7 bases and J dropped 0 bases, with 10 bases sitting between them. CDR1 and CDR2 (germline): SGDLS, YYNGEE. This CDR3 is CASGPTVNTEAFF. The CDR3 DNA is TGTGCCAGCGGACCGACAGTGAACACTGAAGCTTTCTTT.